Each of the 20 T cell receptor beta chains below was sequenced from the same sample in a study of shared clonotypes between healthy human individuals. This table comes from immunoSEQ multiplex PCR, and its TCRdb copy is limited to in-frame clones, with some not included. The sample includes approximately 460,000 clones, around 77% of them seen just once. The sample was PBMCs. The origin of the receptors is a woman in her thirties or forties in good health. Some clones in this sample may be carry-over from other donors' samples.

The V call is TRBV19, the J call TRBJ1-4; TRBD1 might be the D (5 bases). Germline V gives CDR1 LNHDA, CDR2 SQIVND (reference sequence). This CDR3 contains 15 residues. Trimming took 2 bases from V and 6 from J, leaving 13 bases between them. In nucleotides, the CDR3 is TGTGCCAGTAGTATACCCAGGGCCGGGGATGAAAAACTGTTTTTT. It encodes CASSIPRAGDEKLFF. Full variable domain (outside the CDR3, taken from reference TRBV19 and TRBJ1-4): DGGITQSPKYLFRKEGQNVTLSCEQNLNHDAMYWYRQDPGQGLRLIYYSQIVNDFQKGDIAEGYSVSREKKESFPLTVTSAQKNPTAFYLCASSIPRAGDEKLFFGSGTQLSVL.

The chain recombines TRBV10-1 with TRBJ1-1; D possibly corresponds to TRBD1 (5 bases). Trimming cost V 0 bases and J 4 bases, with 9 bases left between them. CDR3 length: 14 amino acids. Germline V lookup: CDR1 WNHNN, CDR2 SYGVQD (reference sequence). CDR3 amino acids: CASSESGGATEAFF. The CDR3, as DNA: TGCGCCAGCAGTGAGTCAGGAGGGGCCACTGAAGCTTTCTTT.

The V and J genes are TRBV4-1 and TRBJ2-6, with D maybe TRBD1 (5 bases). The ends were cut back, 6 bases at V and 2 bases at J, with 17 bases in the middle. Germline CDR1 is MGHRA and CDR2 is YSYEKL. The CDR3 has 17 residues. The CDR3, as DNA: TGCGCCAGCAGGGACGACATGGGGCAGGCTGGGGCCAACGTCCTGACTTTC. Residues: CASRDDMGQAGANVLTF.

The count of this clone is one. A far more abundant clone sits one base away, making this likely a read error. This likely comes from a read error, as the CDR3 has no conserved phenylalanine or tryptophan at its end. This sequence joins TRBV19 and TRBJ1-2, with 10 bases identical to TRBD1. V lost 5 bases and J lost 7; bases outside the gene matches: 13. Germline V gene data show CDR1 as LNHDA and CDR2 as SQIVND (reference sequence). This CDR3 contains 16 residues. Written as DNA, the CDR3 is TGTGCCAGTAGTCCCCCTCCCGGGACAGGGGACTTTGGCTACACCCTC. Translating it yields CASSPPPGTGDFGYTL.

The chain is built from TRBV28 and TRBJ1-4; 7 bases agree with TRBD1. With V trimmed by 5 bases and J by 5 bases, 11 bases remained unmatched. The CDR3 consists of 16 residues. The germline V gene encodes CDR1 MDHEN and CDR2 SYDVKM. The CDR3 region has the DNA TGTGCCAGCAGTCCGCTGACAGGGAGGGGGAATGAAAAACTGTTTTTT. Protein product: CASSPLTGRGNEKLFF.

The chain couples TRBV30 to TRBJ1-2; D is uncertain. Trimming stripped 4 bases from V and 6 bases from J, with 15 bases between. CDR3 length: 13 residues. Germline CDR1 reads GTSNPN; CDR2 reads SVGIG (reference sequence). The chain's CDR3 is CAWTPSGSHGYTF. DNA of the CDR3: TGTGCCTGGACCCCCTCGGGGTCCCATGGCTACACCTTC.

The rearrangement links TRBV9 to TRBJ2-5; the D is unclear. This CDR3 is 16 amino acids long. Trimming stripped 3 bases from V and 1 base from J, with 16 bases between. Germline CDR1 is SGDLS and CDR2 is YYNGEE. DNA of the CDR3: TGTGCCAGCAGCGCCCAAATAGTGGCAGCCCAAGAGACCCAGTACTTC. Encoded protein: CASSAQIVAAQETQYF.

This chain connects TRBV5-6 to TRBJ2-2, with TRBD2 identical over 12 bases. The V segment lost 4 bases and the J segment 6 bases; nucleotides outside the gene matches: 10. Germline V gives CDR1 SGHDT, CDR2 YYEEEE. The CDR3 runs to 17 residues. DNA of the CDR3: TGTGCCAGCAGCCCCCCTAGCGGGAGGGCCGGGGCCGGGGAGCTGTTTTTT. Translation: CASSPPSGRAGAGELFF.

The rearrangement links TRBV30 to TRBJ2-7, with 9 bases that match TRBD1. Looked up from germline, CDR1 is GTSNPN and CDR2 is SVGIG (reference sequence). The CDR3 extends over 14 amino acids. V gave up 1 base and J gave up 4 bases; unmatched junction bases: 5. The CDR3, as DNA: TGTGCCTGGAGTGCCGGGACAGGGTTATACGAGCAGTACTTC. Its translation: CAWSAGTGLYEQYF.

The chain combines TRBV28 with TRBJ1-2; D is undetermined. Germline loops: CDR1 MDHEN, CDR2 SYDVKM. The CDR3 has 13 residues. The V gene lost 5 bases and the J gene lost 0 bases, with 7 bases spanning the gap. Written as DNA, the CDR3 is TGTGCCAGCAGTAGCAACGCTAACTATGGCTACACCTTC. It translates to CASSSNANYGYTF.

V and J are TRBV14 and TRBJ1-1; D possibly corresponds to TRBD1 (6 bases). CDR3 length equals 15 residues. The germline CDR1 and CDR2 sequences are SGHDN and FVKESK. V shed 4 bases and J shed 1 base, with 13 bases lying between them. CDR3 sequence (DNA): TGTGCCAGCAGCCCGTGGACAGTGGGGAACACTGAAGCTTTCTTT. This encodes CASSPWTVGNTEAFF.

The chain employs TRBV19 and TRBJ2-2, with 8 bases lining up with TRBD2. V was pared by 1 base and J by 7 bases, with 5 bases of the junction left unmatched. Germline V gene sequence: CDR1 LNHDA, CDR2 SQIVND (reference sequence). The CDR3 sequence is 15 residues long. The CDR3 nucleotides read TGTGCCAGTAGTATAGGCGGGGGGCTGGTCGGGGAGCTGTTTTTT. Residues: CASSIGGGLVGELFF.

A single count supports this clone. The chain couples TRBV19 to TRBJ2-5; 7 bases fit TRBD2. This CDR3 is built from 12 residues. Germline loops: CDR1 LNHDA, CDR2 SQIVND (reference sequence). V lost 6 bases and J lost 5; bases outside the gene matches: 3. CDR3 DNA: TGTGCCAGTAGCCCCGGGGGGGAGACCCAGTACTTC. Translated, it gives CASSPGGETQYF.

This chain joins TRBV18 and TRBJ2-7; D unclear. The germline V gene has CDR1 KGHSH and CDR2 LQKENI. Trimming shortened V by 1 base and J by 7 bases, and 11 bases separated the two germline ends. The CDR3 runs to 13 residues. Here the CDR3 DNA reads TGTGCCAGCTCACCACTGGCAACGAGGGAGCAGTACTTC. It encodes CASSPLATREQYF.

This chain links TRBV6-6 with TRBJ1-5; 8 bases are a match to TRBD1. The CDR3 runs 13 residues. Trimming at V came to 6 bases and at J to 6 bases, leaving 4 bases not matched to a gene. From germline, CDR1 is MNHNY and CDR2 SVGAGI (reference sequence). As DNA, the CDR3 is TGTGCCAGCAGCCAGGGGGCTCCTCAGCCCCAGCATTTT. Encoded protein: CASSQGAPQPQHF.

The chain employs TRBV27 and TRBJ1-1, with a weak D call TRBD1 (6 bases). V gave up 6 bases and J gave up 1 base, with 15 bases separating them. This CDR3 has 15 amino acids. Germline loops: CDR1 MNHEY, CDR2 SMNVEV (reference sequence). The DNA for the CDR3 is TGTGCCAGCAGCAACCCAGGGGCCCGGAACACTGAAGCTTTCTTT. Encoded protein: CASSNPGARNTEAFF.

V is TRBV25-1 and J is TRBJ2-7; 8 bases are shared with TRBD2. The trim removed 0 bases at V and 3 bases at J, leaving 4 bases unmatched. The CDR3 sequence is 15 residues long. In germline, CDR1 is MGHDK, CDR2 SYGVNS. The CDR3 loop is CASSEYPSGSYEQYF. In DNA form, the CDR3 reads TGTGCCAGCAGTGAATATCCCAGCGGGAGCTACGAGCAGTACTTC.

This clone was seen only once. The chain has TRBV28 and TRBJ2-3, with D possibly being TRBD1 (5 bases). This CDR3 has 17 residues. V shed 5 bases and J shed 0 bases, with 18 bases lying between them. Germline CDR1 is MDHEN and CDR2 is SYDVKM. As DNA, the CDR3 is TGTGCCAGCAGTCGACCAAGCGACAGACGAAGCACAGATACGCAGTATTTT. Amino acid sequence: CASSRPSDRRSTDTQYF.

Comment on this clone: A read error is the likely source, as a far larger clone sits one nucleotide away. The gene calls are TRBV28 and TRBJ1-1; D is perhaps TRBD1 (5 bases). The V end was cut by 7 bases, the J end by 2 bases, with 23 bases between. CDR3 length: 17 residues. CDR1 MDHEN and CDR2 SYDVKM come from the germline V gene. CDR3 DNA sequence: TGTGCCAGCACACTAGTACCCCCAGCGGGGCCTAACACTGAAGCTTTCTTT. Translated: CASTLVPPAGPNTEAFF.

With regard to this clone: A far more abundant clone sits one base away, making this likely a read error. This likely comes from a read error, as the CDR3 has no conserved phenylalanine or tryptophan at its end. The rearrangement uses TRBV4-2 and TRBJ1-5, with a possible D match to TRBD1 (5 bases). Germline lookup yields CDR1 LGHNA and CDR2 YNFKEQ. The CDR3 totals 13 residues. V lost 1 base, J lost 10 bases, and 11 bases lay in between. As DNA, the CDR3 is TGTGCCAGCAGCCAAGTAAAGGGGCGACCCCAGCATCTT. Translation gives CASSQVKGRPQHL.